This T cell receptor beta chain was found in a study of cytomegalovirus exposure and HLA in healthy donors. This CDR3 is built from 13 residues. Per germline, CDR1 MGHRA and CDR2 YSYEKL. Trimming cost V 4 bases and J 6 bases, with 13 bases left between them. 60 Vbeta and 13 Jbeta primers were used in PCR. Sequencing used immunoSEQ multiplex PCR; TCRdb keeps in-frame clones, though not all of them. Here the sample spans about 140,000 clones, around 79% being singletons. Sequencing was done on a sample of PBMCs. The V gene is TRBV4-1, the J gene TRBJ2-7; tentative D call: TRBD2 (6 bases). This clonotype originated in a female donor in good health and CMV-seronegative. This CDR3 reads CASSRIRESEQYF. The CDR3 DNA is TGCGCCAGCAGCCGCATCCGGGAGAGCGAGCAGTACTTC.